This TCR beta chain was sequenced in a study of shared clonotypes between healthy human individuals. Turning to the study itself: Researchers drew samples from two women and a few men aged 18 to 49. Three CD4 naive, three CD4 memory, two CD8 naive and one CD8 memory plate were used per donor.

In the case of this clone: This sample also contains other DNA sequences that code for the same CDR3.

Profiling relied on immunoSEQ multiplex PCR, and the TCRdb table lists in-frame clones only, not all of them. Among 2 million to 3 million clones listed, 93% were seen once. CD4+ cell separation produced CD45RA+ naive and CD45RA-negative memory subsets. The CDR3 has 15 residues. Trimming took 2 bases from V and 0 from J, leaving 7 bases between them. Germline CDR1 is MDHEN and CDR2 is SYDVKM. Sample: naive CD4+ T cells from PBMCs. Subset described: CD45RA+ positively selected. The clonotype originates from a man younger than 35 in good health. Some clones in this sample may be carry-over from other donors' samples. This rearrangement joins TRBV28 to TRBJ2-2; a possible D gene is TRBD2 (6 bases). Here the CDR3 reads CASSLGGANTGELFF. DNA of the CDR3: TGTGCCAGCAGTTTAGGAGGGGCGAACACCGGGGAGCTGTTTTTT.